This T cell receptor beta chain derives from a study of T-cell reconstitution after alpha-beta-depleted transplantation in children (dated by TCRdb to about 2016). Regarding the complete study: Using TCR repertoire profiling, the study followed T-cell immune reconstitution in a quantitative way in children after TCRalphabeta/CD19-depleted allogeneic hematopoietic cell transplantation.

Points the paper makes about the study in general: Over the following months the frequencies of hyperexpanded clones went down, and after one year T-cell counts and TCRbeta diversity were mostly credited to newly produced T cells. In some patients, the high TCRbeta diversity seen at day 60 was put down to recipient T cells and intrathymic progenitors that had survived conditioning. Apparently early alphabetaT-cell count recovery about two months after transplant reportedly relied on only several hundred rapidly expanded clones derived from non-depleted graft cells.

Preparation of the library involved PCR. The data were produced on an Illumina HiSeq 2500. TCR library preparation used molecular barcoding, with unique molecular identifiers applied to normalize quantification of the TCRbeta repertoire. TCRdb reprocessing: public reads trimmed at Q25 with fastp, clones called with MiXCR, in-frame beta chains kept. Entries are consolidated by CDR3 protein sequence, retaining the most common genes and DNA. In all, the sample holds hundreds of thousands of distinct CDR3 sequences, and around 10% of those were seen once. The ten biggest clones cover about 20% of the sample. The cysteine opens and the phenylalanine closes a CDR3 of 19 amino acids. Of the read, only the CDR3 DNA is kept; its 57 bases are in frame from base 1. This clonotype was counted between two and nine times. It has no known antigen specificity. No base qualities exist here, and no much larger clone lies one base off it.

This specimen's treatment or condition label, per the study, means: allogeneic hematopoietic cell transplantation with graft depleted of TCRalphabeta T cells and CD19 B cells. TCRalphabeta/CD19-depleted allogeneic hematopoietic cell grafts were given to the transplant recipients, all of whom were children. Sequences were derived from peripheral blood, sampled 180 days after TCRalphabeta/CD19-depleted stem cell transplant. This clonotype originated in a male patient between 2 and 9 years old who had a stem cell transplant for chronic granulomatous disease, so the T cells may come from the graft donor. The chain couples TRBV21-1 to TRBJ1-3; the listed D gene, TRBD1, was not tested against the DNA. TRBV21-1 is an annotated pseudogene. DNA sequence: TGTGCCAGCAGCAAAGCTCCGGACCGACTGTTGGACAGGGTGGACACCATATATTTT. Protein translation: CASSKAPDRLLDRVDTIYF.